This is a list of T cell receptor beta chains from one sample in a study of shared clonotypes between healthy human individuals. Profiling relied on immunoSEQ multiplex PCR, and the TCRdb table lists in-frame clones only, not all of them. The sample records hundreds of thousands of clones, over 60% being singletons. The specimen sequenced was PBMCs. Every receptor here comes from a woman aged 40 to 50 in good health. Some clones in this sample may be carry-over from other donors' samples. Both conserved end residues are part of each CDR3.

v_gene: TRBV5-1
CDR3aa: CASSLGDYYNEQFF

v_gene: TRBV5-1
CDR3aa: CASSLEPNQETQYF

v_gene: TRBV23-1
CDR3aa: CASSRPRQAQETQYF

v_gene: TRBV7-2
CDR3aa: CASSPRTGLRGNIQYF

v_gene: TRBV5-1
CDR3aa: CASSFDGMNTEAFF

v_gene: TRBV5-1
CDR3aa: CASSLTGNSYNEQFF

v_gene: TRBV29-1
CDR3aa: CSVERDRGNTEAFF

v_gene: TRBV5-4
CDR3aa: CASSLRVGETQYF

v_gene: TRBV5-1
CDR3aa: CASSFGGTRPWYEQYF

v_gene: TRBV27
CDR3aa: CASRRTTLPYNEQFF

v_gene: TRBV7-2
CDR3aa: CASSLSPEGTGQFF

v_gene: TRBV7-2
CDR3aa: CASSLVGGPPYEQYF

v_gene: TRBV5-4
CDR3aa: CASSLWQGLTEAFF

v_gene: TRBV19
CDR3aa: CASSSHLAGAGELFF

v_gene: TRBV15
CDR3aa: CATSRDRGPADTQYF

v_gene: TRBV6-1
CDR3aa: CASSEAAASSYNEQFF

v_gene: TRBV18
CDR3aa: CASSPPMYAGQGGNEQFF

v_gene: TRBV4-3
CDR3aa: CASSQVTGGSGGELFF

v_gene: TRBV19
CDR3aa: CASSPPGHLNQPQHF

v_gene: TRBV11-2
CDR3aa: CASSLDGALIGAVGQFF

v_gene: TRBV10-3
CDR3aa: CAVTGDPNQPQHF

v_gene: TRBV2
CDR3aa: CASRPGSSGNTIYF

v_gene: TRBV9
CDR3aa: CASSIGPSSDEQYF

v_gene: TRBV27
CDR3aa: CASSLRQEDQPQHF

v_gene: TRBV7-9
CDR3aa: CASSLGTAYEQYF

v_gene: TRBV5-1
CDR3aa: CASSTDSNQPQHF

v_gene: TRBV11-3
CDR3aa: CASSFWGGSPDTQYF

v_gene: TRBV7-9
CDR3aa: CASSLAESTGELFF

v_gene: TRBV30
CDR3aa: CAWRRTGNSYNEQFF

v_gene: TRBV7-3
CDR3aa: CASSRDRADTEAFF

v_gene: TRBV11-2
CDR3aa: CASSLRGLDETQYF

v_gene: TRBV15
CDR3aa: CATSRGSQGTDTQYF

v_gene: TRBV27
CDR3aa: CASSSVSKNIQYF

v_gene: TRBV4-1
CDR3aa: CASRGPLMNTEAFF

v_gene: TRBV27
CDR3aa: CASSLSGGEQYF

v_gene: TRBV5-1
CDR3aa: CASSTTGFGANVLTF

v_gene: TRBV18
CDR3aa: CASSPGEGAFF

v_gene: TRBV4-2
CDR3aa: CASSPRGQKGTEAFF

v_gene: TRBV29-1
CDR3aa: CSVGAEGRSYTF

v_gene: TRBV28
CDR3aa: CASRQQSRYEQYF

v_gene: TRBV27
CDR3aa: CASSLWGRANEQFF

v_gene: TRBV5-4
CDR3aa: CASSPNSGRTSYEQYF

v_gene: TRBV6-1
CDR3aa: CAIQQGDANSPLHF

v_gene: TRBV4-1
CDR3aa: CASSQRGQGYTF

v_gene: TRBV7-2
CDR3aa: CASSLVGLGSGNTIYF

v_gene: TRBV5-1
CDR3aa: CASSPSGQGGEQYF

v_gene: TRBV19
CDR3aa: CASSKKGPSYGYTF